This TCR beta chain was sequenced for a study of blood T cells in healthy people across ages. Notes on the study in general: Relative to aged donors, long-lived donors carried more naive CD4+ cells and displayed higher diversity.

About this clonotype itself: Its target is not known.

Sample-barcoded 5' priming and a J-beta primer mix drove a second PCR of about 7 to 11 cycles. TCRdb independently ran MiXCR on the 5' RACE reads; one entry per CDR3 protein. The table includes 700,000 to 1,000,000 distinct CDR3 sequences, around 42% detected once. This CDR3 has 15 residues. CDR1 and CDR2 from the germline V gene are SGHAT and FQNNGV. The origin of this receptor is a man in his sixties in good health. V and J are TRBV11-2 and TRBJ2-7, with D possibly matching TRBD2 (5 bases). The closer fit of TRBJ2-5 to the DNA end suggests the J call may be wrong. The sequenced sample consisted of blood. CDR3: CASSLITSSGETQYF. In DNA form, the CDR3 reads TGTGCCAGCAGCTTAATTACGTCGTCGGGGGAGACCCAGTACTTC.